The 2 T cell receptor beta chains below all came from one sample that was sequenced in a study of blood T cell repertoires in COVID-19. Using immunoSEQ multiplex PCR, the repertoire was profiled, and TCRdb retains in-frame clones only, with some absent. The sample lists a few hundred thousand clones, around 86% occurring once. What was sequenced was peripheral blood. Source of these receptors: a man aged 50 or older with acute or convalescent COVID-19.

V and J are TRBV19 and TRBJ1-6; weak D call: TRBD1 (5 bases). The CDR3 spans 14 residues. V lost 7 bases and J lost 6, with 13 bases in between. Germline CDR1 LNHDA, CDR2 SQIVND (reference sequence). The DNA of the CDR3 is TGTGCCAGTACCCTTGGGGCCTTTAATTCACCCCTCCACTTT. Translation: CASTLGAFNSPLHF.

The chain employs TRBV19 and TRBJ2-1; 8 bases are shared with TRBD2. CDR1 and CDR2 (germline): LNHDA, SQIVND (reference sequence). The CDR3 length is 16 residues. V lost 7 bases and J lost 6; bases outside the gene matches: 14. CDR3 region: CASKRGTQYPLNEQFF. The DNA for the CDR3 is TGTGCCAGTAAGCGGGGGACCCAATATCCCCTCAATGAGCAGTTCTTC.